This TCR beta chain was found in a study of T cell responses to AZD1222 COVID-19 vaccine. Assay: immunoSEQ multiplex PCR; the TCRdb copy retains only in-frame clones and omits some. The sample comprises 110,000 to 150,000 clones, around 90% of which are singletons, and less than 2% rests with the top ten. Overall study results and limits: A mostly white British donor set with more females was recruited, and clonal diversity was possibly underestimated. Baseline serology detected seropositivity in only six AZD1222 recipients. None of the repertoires were sampled until the peak T cell response had passed. Along spike, vaccine-associated CD4 TCRs were found throughout, with dominance at 160-218 and 743-854.

As for this clone: What it binds is not known.

This receptor was obtained from an adult who received the AZD1222 COVID-19 vaccine. This specimen consisted of peripheral blood, obtained 28 days after the second AZD1222 dose.

The CDR3 nucleotides are TGTGCCAGCAGCTTGGGAGGCGACTCACCCCTCCACTTT. This gives the protein CASSLGGDSPLHF. The chain carries TRBV5-4 and TRBJ1-6; D is ambiguous. Germline V gene data show CDR1 as SGHNT and CDR2 as YYREEE (reference sequence). The V and J ends lost 0 bases and 10 bases respectively, with 8 bases between them. The CDR3 is made up of 13 amino acids.